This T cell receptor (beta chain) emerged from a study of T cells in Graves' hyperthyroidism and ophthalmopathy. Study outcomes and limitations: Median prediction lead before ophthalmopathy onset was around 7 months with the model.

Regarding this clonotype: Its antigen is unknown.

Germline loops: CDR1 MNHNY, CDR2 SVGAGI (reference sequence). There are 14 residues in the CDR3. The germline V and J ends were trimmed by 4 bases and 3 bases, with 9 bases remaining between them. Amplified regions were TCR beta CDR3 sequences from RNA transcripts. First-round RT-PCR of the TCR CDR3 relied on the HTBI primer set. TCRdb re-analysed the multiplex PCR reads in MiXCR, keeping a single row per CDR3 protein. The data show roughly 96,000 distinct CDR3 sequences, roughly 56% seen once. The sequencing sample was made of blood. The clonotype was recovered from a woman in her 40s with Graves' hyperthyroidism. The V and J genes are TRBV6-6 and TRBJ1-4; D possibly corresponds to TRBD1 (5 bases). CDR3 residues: CASSWEGANEKLFF. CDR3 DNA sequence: TGTGCCAGCAGTTGGGAAGGGGCTAATGAAAAACTGTTTTTT.